These T cell receptor beta chains were read from a single sample in a study of blood T cell repertoires in COVID-19. Here immunoSEQ multiplex PCR was the method, and the copy in TCRdb shows in-frame clones only, minus some. The data show around 200,000 clones, approximately 89% seen once. The sample taken for sequencing was peripheral blood. These receptors all stem from a man aged 65 to 79 with acute or convalescent COVID-19. Both conserved end residues are part of each CDR3. D genes are given only for firm matches. Clone sizes are given selectively: once, few, many, or a class where the clone is expanded.

v_gene	abundance	j_gene	d_gene	CDR3nt	CDR3aa
TRBV9	once	TRBJ1-1	TRBD1	TGTGCCAGCACACAGGGGGCTAACACTGAAGCTTTCTTT	CASTQGANTEAFF
TRBV9	-	TRBJ1-4	TRBD1	TGTGCCAGCAGCCCCTCTAGCCGGACAGGGGGCCGTTTTGCAACTAATGAAAAACTGTTTTTT	CASSPSSRTGGRFATNEKLFF
TRBV30	-	TRBJ2-4	TRBD2	TGTGCCTGGAGTGTTTCGGGAGGGAAAAACATTCAGTACTTC	CAWSVSGGKNIQYF
TRBV18	-	TRBJ2-2	-	TGTGCCAGCTCACCACGTTGGCAGAACACCGGGGAGCTGTTTTTT	CASSPRWQNTGELFF
TRBV3-1/TRBV3-2	-	TRBJ2-7	TRBD2	TGTGCCAGCAGTCCGGGAACTAGCGGGAGGTACGAGCAGTACTTC	CASSPGTSGRYEQYF
TRBV18	-	TRBJ1-1	TRBD1	TGTGCCAGCTCGACGACGGCCCCAGGGGGGAACACTGAAGCTTTCTTT	CASSTTAPGGNTEAFF
TRBV19	few	TRBJ1-3	-	TGTGCCAGTAGTATCAACTCTGGAAACACCATATATTTT	CASSINSGNTIYF
TRBV6-5	-	TRBJ1-5	TRBD1	TGTGCCAGCAGTCCCCGGACAGGTAGCAATCAGCCCCAGCATTTT	CASSPRTGSNQPQHF
TRBV25-1	-	TRBJ1-1	-	TGTGCCAGCAGTGAAGGGAGGCGGGGAGAAGCTTTCTTT	CASSEGRRGEAFF
TRBV7-2	-	TRBJ2-5	TRBD2	TGTGCCAGCAGCTTAGTGGGCGGGGGACAAGAGACCCAGTACTTC	CASSLVGGGQETQYF
TRBV9	-	TRBJ2-1	-	TGTGCCAGCAGCGCCGGGGGGACACCAGACAATGAGCAGTTCTTC	CASSAGGTPDNEQFF
TRBV3-1/TRBV3-2	-	TRBJ1-2	TRBD1	TGTGCCAGCAGCCCGGACAGGGGATCTGAGGTCTTC	CASSPDRGSEVF
TRBV5-1	many	TRBJ2-3	TRBD2	TGCGCCAGCAGCTTGGAGCTAGCGGGAGTCGGAGATACGCAGTATTTT	CASSLELAGVGDTQYF
TRBV7-9	few	TRBJ1-2	TRBD1	TGTGCCAGCAGCTCTGGACAGGGAGAAACCTATGGCTACACCTTC	CASSSGQGETYGYTF
TRBV2	-	TRBJ2-1	-	TGTGCCAGCAGTGGTAGCGCCAGCTCCTACAATGAGCAGTTCTTC	CASSGSASSYNEQFF
TRBV12-5	-	TRBJ2-1	TRBD1	TGTGCTAGTGGTTTGGTTGGACAGGGCGGAGATGAGCAGTTCTTC	CASGLVGQGGDEQFF
TRBV28	-	TRBJ1-5	-	TGTGCCAGCAGTTTTGAAGGGGTTTATAGCAATCAGCCCCAGCATTTT	CASSFEGVYSNQPQHF
TRBV2	-	TRBJ2-4	TRBD2	TGTGCCAGCAGTTCCCCCGACAGACGACCCTCGAGCGGGAGGGAAAGCAAAAACATTCAGTACTTC	CASSSPDRRPSSGRESKNIQYF
TRBV29-1	-	TRBJ2-1	TRBD2	TGCAGCGTTATAACGGCGGGAGGCTCCTGGGAGCAGTTCTTC	CSVITAGGSWEQFF
TRBV7-2	-	TRBJ2-5	-	TGTGCCAGCAGCCTAGGGGGGCCCAGGGAGACCCAGTACTTC	CASSLGGPRETQYF
TRBV9	-	TRBJ2-1	-	TGTGCCAGCAGCCCAGGGAGGACAAGCTCCTACAATGAGCAGTTCTTC	CASSPGRTSSYNEQFF
TRBV14	-	TRBJ2-1	-	TGTGCCAGCAGTCTCCTCCTTCTTAGCTCCTACAATGAGCAGTTCTTC	CASSLLLLSSYNEQFF
TRBV9	few	TRBJ1-4	TRBD1	TGTGCCAGCAGCCGGGACAGGTCTAATGAAAAACTGTTTTTT	CASSRDRSNEKLFF
TRBV2	-	TRBJ2-1	-	TGTGCCAGCAGGTCGTCGACGACAGCCCCGGAGCAGTTCTTC	CASRSSTTAPEQFF
TRBV2	-	TRBJ2-1	-	TGTGCCAGCAGTGCGTCACAAGGGGGATCCTCCTACAATGAGCAGTTCTTC	CASSASQGGSSYNEQFF
TRBV21-1	-	TRBJ2-4	-	TGTGCCAGGTCCCTACAGGGCTGCGTCAAAAACATTCAGTACTTC	CARSLQGCVKNIQYF
TRBV10-2	-	TRBJ2-5	TRBD2	TGCGCCAGCAGTCTAGGACTAGCGGGGGGCCAAGAGACCCAGTACTTC	CASSLGLAGGQETQYF
TRBV27	-	TRBJ1-1	-	TGTGCCAGCAGTCGACAGCTGAACACTGAAGCTTTCTTT	CASSRQLNTEAFF
TRBV7-3	-	TRBJ2-1	TRBD2	TGTGCCAGCAGCGCATTTCCCGGGACTAGCTCCTACAATGAGCAGTTCTTC	CASSAFPGTSSYNEQFF
TRBV5-6	-	TRBJ1-1	TRBD1	TGTGCCAGCAGCTTCTGGACAGGGGGGATAACTGAAGCTTTCTTT	CASSFWTGGITEAFF
TRBV27	-	TRBJ1-4	-	TGTGCCAGCAGACAGGACAGTTCCGGAACTAATGAAAAACTGTTTTTT	CASRQDSSGTNEKLFF
TRBV5-8	-	TRBJ2-5	-	TGTGCCAGCAGCTCACAGGGTCCCCCTGAAGAGACCCAGTACTTC	CASSSQGPPEETQYF
TRBV24-1	once	TRBJ2-3	-	TGTGCCACCTCATCGGCGAGGGAGACAGATACGCAGTATTTT	CATSSARETDTQYF
TRBV5-1	-	TRBJ2-1	TRBD2	TGCGCCAGCCGCTCTAGCGGGAGAATAAGGGATGAGCAGTTCTTC	CASRSSGRIRDEQFF
TRBV9	-	TRBJ2-5	TRBD2	TGTGCCAGCAGCGTAGATAGCGGGGGGGCTGGAGAGACCCAGTACTTC	CASSVDSGGAGETQYF
TRBV5-4	-	TRBJ2-2	-	TGTGCCAGCAGCTCCGGGACAACTAACACCGGGGAGCTGTTTTTT	CASSSGTTNTGELFF
TRBV5-1	-	TRBJ1-1	TRBD1	TGCGCCAGCAGGGGACAGGGAATGAACACTGAAGCTTTCTTT	CASRGQGMNTEAFF
TRBV7-2	-	TRBJ2-2	-	TGTGCCAGCAACTCGGACAGTTACACCGGGGAGCTGTTTTTT	CASNSDSYTGELFF
TRBV5-5	-	TRBJ1-6	-	TGTGCCAGCAGCCTCCCGAATTCACCCCTCCACTTT	CASSLPNSPLHF
TRBV19	few	TRBJ2-2	-	TGTGCCAGTAGTGGGCAGATTAACACCGGGGAGCTGTTTTTT	CASSGQINTGELFF
TRBV2	-	TRBJ1-5	-	TGTGCCAGCAGTGACCAGGGGCCCCTAGTTGAGCCCCAGCATTTT	CASSDQGPLVEPQHF
TRBV6-5	-	TRBJ1-2	-	TGTGCCAGCCACCCTGGCGGGATGAATAACTATGGCTACACCTTC	CASHPGGMNNYGYTF
TRBV18	-	TRBJ1-2	-	TGTGCCAGCCTTGGTTTAGCTAACTATGGCTACACCTTC	CASLGLANYGYTF
TRBV2	-	TRBJ1-1	TRBD1	TGTGCCAGCAGGTTACAGGGGATCAAGAACACTGAAGCTTTCTTT	CASRLQGIKNTEAFF
TRBV28	-	TRBJ1-4	-	TGTGCCAGCAGTTTGGGAGGGAACACTAATGAAAAACTGTTTTTT	CASSLGGNTNEKLFF
TRBV3-1/TRBV3-2	-	TRBJ2-5	-	TGTGCCAGCAGCCAAGTCCAGGGTCCACAAGAGACCCAGTACTTC	CASSQVQGPQETQYF
TRBV6-6	-	TRBJ2-5	TRBD1	TGTGCCAGCCGACAAATACAGGGGTTGGCGGAGACCCAGTACTTC	CASRQIQGLAETQYF
TRBV12-3/TRBV12-4	-	TRBJ2-3	-	TGTGCCAGCAGTTTGCTCAGAGGTGATACGCAGTATTTT	CASSLLRGDTQYF
TRBV19	-	TRBJ2-3	TRBD1	TGTGCCAGTAGTGTGCGGGACAGGGTTGGCGATACGCAGTATTTT	CASSVRDRVGDTQYF
TRBV27	-	TRBJ1-1	TRBD1	TGTGCCAGCAGTTTATACAGGGGGGACACTGAAGCTTTCTTT	CASSLYRGDTEAFF
TRBV28	-	TRBJ2-3	TRBD1	TGTGCCAGCAGCCCTAGGACAGGGCCATTCACAGATACGCAGTATTTT	CASSPRTGPFTDTQYF
TRBV30	-	TRBJ1-1	TRBD1	TGTGCCTGGAGTGTATGGGGACAGGGAAAGGAGACTGAAGCTTTCTTT	CAWSVWGQGKETEAFF
TRBV5-6	-	TRBJ1-6	TRBD1	TGTGCCAGCAGCCTTACAGGGGGTGGATCACCCCTCCACTTT	CASSLTGGGSPLHF
TRBV11-2	-	TRBJ2-7	TRBD1	TGTGCCAGCAGCCTGTTGGGACAGCCCTACGAGCAGTACTTC	CASSLLGQPYEQYF
TRBV7-9	-	TRBJ1-6	-	TGTGCCAGCAGCTCAAGGGCAGGTGGACTAACACCCCTCCACTTT	CASSSRAGGLTPLHF
TRBV7-2	-	TRBJ2-1	-	TGTGCCAGCAGCTTAGGCGGGGGCCTCTACAATGAGCAGTTCTTC	CASSLGGGLYNEQFF
TRBV4-2	-	TRBJ2-3	-	TGTGCCAGCAGCCCCCGTGGCCCCAACGCAGATACGCAGTATTTT	CASSPRGPNADTQYF